Following are 17 T cell receptor beta chains from one sample sequenced in a study of shared clonotypes between healthy human individuals. CD45RO-negative CD8 cells positively selected for CCR7 made up the naive population, which excluded terminally differentiated effector memory CD45RA+ cells. Assay used: immunoSEQ multiplex PCR; TCRdb lists only in-frame clones, some missing. The data contain roughly 1,800,000 clones, approximately 95% of them singletons. Sequenced sample: naive CD8+ T cells sorted from blood. Receptors originate from a young man in good health.

Regarding this clone: The identical CDR3 is also encoded by other nucleotide sequences in the sample. V gene TRBV11-2 combines with J gene TRBJ1-1; D is uncertain. The CDR3 covers 13 residues. Germline CDR1 reads SGHAT; CDR2 reads FQNNGV. The V end was cut by 3 bases, the J end by 0 bases, with 5 bases between. In DNA, the CDR3 is TGTGCCAGCAGCTTTTATTTGAACACTGAAGCTTTCTTT. Encoded protein: CASSFYLNTEAFF.

The J gene is TRBJ2-1, the V gene TRBV4-1, with TRBD2 matching over 9 bases. The CDR3 totals 18 residues. The V segment lost 1 base and the J segment 4 bases; nucleotides outside the gene matches: 11. Germline assignment: CDR1 MGHRA and CDR2 YSYEKL. Here the CDR3 reads CASSQASGLAGLYNEQFF. The CDR3 bases are TGCGCCAGCAGCCAAGCTTCCGGGCTAGCGGGATTATACAATGAGCAGTTCTTC.

V and J are TRBV7-6 and TRBJ2-1; 7 bases map to TRBD2. The CDR3 extends over 16 amino acids. Trimming removed 6 bases from V and 2 bases from J; junction bases left unmatched: 10. CDR1 and CDR2 (germline): SGHVS, FNYEAQ. In nucleotides, the CDR3 is TGTGCCAGCAGTCTTAGCGGGCGCGGGACCTACAATGAGCAGTTCTTC. Translation: CASSLSGRGTYNEQFF.

The CDR3, as DNA: TGTGCCAGCAGCTTAGTTTTCCGGGCTGAAGCTTTCTTT. It codes for CASSLVFRAEAFF. This chain joins TRBV7-8 and TRBJ1-1, with D hard to call. The V gene's germline CDR1 is SGHVS and CDR2 FQNEAQ. Deletions cut 1 base from V and 6 bases from J, with 9 bases between. The CDR3 has 13 amino acids.

V and J are TRBV25-1 and TRBJ1-1, with a tentative D call TRBD1 (5 bases). V lost 5 bases, J lost 5 bases, and 12 bases lay in between. CDR1 and CDR2 (germline): MGHDK, SYGVNS. The CDR3 consists of 13 residues. CDR3 protein: CASSLGDGTEAFF. The CDR3 nucleotides read TGTGCCAGCAGTTTGGGGGATGGGACTGAAGCTTTCTTT.

The chain couples TRBV7-2 to TRBJ2-1; 9 bases align to TRBD2. V trimming: 0 bases; J trimming: 4 bases; junction bases outside the gene matches: 1. This CDR3 is 15 amino acids long. Germline values: CDR1 SGHTA, CDR2 FQGNSA. The CDR3 DNA sequence: TGTGCCAGCAGCTTAGCCGGACTAGCGTACAATGAGCAGTTCTTC. Its protein is CASSLAGLAYNEQFF.

The V and J genes are TRBV6-6 and TRBJ2-7; D not certain. V lost 7 bases and J 4 bases, leaving 11 bases between the germline ends. Looked up from germline, CDR1 is MNHNY and CDR2 is SVGAGI (reference sequence). This CDR3 is built from 12 residues. CDR3 coding DNA: TGTGCCAGCATTGGGGAAGCATACGAGCAGTACTTC. It is translated as CASIGEAYEQYF.

V usage is TRBV15 and J usage is TRBJ2-3; a weak D match, TRBD2 (6 bases). Germline CDR1 and CDR2: LNHNV and YYDKDF (reference sequence). V lost 0 bases and J lost 6, with 10 bases in between. This CDR3 is 14 amino acids long. The CDR3 DNA follows: TGTGCCACCAGCAGAGACCTCGGAGGGGATACGCAGTATTTT. Translating it yields CATSRDLGGDTQYF.

This clone was found once. The rearrangement joins TRBV7-2 to TRBJ1-6; 7 bases match TRBD1. Looked up from germline, CDR1 is SGHTA and CDR2 is FQGNSA. The J segment lost 7 bases and the V segment lost 4 bases, leaving 10 bases of the junction unmatched. The CDR3 extends over 16 amino acids. The CDR3 nucleotides read TGTGCCAGCAGCTCCCCCTTCAGGGGGTTAAATTCACCCCTCCACTTT. This codes for CASSSPFRGLNSPLHF.

The rearrangement uses TRBV4-1 and TRBJ1-6, with 8 bases that match TRBD1. Germline V gene sequence: CDR1 MGHRA, CDR2 YSYEKL. The CDR3 is 15 amino acids. V lost 0 bases to trimming and J lost 10 bases; unmatched junction nucleotides: 5. The DNA of the CDR3 is TGCGCCAGCAGCCAAGAGGAACAGGGGGACTCACCCCTCCACTTT. It yields the protein CASSQEEQGDSPLHF.

The genes are TRBV6-5 and TRBJ2-5; no definite D call. The CDR3 extends over 12 amino acids. The V end lost 1 base, the J end lost 4 bases, and 4 bases lay between the germline ends. The germline gives CDR1 MNHEY, CDR2 SVGAGI. This CDR3 reads CASSYWSETQYF. CDR3 bases: TGTGCCAGCAGTTACTGGTCAGAGACCCAGTACTTC.

The rearrangement links TRBV7-5 to TRBJ2-2; TRBD1 is the table's D call, not checked against the DNA. TRBV7-5 is listed as a pseudogene. This CDR3 has 16 residues. The CDR3 coding sequence is TGTGCCAGAAGCCCCCTGGACAGGGGGAACACCGGGGAGCTGTTTTTT. Protein sequence: CARSPLDRGNTGELFF.

The chain recombines TRBV11-2 with TRBJ1-1; 10 positions match TRBD1. This CDR3 spans 14 amino acids. V trimming: 8 bases; J trimming: 6 bases; junction bases outside the gene matches: 9. The germline V gene has CDR1 SGHAT and CDR2 FQNNGV. The CDR3 is CASPPGQGSPEAFF. In DNA form, the CDR3 reads TGTGCCAGCCCTCCGGGACAGGGGAGCCCTGAAGCTTTCTTT.

This chain connects TRBV6-1 to TRBJ2-7; TRBD1 agrees at 9 bases. CDR3 length: 15 amino acids. CDR1 and CDR2 (germline): MNHNS, SASEGT. With V trimmed by 8 bases and J by 3 bases, 11 bases remained unmatched. CDR3: CASSAPGQGYYEQYF. CDR3 nucleotide sequence: TGTGCCAGCTCAGCTCCGGGACAGGGTTACTACGAGCAGTACTTC.

The chain carries TRBV2 and TRBJ2-7; 7 nucleotides agree with TRBD1. The CDR3 is made up of 14 amino acids. Germline V lookup: CDR1 SNHLY, CDR2 FYNNEI. V was pared by 7 bases and J by 3 bases, with 9 bases of the junction left unmatched. In DNA form, the CDR3 reads TGTGCCAGCACCAGCCCGGGACAGAGCTACGAGCAGTACTTC. This sequence encodes CASTSPGQSYEQYF. The full variable domain, in which reference TRBV2 and TRBJ2-7 provide the parts outside the CDR3, is EPEVTQTPSHQVTQMGQEVILRCVPISNHLYFYWYRQILGQKVEFLVSFYNNEISEKSEIFDDQFSVERPDGSNFTLKIRSTKLEDSAMYFCASTSPGQSYEQYFGPGTRLTVT.

This clone was picked up one time. This chain connects TRBV19 to TRBJ2-3, with 11 bases identical to TRBD2. After removal of 6 bases from V and 4 bases from J, the junction contained 3 bases not matched to a gene. The germline gives CDR1 LNHDA, CDR2 SQIVND (reference sequence). The length of the CDR3 is 14 residues. CDR3 DNA: TGTGCCAGTAGCTCGGGACTAGCGGCAGATACGCAGTATTTT. This codes for CASSSGLAADTQYF.

V usage is TRBV13 and J usage is TRBJ2-7; 7 positions match TRBD1. The CDR3 extends over 14 amino acids. V lost 4 bases and J lost 4; bases outside the gene matches: 7. The germline CDR1 and CDR2 sequences are PRHDT and FYEKMQ (reference sequence). The CDR3 protein is CASSSAGTAYEQYF. CDR3 in DNA: TGTGCCAGCAGCTCAGCCGGGACAGCGTACGAGCAGTACTTC.